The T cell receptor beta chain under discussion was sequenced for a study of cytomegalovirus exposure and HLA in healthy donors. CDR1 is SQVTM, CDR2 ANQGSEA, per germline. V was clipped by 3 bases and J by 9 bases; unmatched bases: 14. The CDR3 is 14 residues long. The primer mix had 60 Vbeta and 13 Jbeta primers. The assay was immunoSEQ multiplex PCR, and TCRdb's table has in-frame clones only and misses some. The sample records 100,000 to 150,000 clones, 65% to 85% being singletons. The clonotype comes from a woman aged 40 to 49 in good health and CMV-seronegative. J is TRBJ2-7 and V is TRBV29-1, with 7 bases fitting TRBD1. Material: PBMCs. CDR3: CSVDAGTEGSPQYF. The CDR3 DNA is TGCAGCGTTGACGCCGGGACAGAGGGTTCTCCGCAGTACTTC.